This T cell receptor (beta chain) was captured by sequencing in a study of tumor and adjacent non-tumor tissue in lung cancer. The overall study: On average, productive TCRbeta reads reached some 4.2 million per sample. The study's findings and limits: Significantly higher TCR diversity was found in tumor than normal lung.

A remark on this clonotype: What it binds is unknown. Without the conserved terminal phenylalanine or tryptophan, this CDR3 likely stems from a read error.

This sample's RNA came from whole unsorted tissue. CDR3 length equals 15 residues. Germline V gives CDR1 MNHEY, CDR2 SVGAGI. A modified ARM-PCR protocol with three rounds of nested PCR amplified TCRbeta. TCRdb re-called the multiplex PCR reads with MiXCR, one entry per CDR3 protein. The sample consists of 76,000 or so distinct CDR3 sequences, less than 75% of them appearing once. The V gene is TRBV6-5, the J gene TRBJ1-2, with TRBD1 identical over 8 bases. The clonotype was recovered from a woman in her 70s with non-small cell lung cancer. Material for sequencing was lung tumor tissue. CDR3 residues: CVSSTDRGDVYGYTI. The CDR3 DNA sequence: TGTGTCAGCAGCACCGACAGGGGAGACGTCTATGGCTACACCATC.